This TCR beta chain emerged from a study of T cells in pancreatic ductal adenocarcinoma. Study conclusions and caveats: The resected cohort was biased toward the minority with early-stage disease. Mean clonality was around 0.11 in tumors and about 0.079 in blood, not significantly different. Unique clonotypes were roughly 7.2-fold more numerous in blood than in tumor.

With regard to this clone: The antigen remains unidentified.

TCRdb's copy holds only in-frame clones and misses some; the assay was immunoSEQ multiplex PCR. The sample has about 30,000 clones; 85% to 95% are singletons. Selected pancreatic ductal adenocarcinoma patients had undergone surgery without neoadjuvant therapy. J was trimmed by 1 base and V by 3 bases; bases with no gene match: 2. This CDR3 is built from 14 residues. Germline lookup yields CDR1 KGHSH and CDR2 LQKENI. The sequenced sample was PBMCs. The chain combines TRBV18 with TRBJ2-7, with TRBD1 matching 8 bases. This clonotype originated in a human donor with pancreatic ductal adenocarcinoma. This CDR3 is CASSPRQGSYEQYF. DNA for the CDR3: TGTGCCAGCTCACCGAGACAGGGGTCCTACGAGCAGTACTTC. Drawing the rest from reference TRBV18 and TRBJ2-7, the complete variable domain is NAGVMQNPRHLVRRRGQEARLRCSPMKGHSHVYWYRQLPEEGLKFMVYLQKENIIDESGMPKERFSAEFPKEGPSILRIQQVVRGDSAAYFCASSPRQGSYEQYFGPGTRLTVT.